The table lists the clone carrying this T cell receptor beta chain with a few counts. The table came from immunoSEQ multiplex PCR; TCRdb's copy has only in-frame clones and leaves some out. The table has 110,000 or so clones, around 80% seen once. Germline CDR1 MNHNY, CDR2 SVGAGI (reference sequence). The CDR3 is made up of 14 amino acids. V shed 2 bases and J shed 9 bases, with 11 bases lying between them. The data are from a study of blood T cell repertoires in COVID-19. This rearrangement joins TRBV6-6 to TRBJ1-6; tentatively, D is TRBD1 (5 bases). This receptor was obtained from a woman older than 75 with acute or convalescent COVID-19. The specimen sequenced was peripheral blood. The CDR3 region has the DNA TGTGCCAGCAGTTACAAACAGGAAAGTTCACCCCTCCACTTT. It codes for CASSYKQESSPLHF.